These T cell receptor beta chains were read from a single sample in a study of cytomegalovirus exposure and HLA in healthy donors. Sequencing was performed with immunoSEQ multiplex PCR; in TCRdb, only in-frame clones are kept and a portion is missing. The sample records more than 200,000 clones, 85% to 90% being singletons. The sequenced material came from PBMCs. All receptors derive from a human donor in good health. Both conserved end residues are part of each CDR3. Each record gives: V gene, D gene, clone size, J gene, CDR3 DNA, CDR3 protein. D genes are given only for firm matches. A clone size is listed for some rows: how often the clone was seen (once, few, many), or a class if it is expanded.

TRBV4-1	NA	NA	TRBJ1-1	TGCGCCAGCAGCCCTTCGACAGGCCGAATGAACACTGAAGCTTTCTTT	CASSPSTGRMNTEAFF
TRBV4-3	TRBD2	NA	TRBJ2-7	TGCGCCAGCAGCCACCTGGGAGGGACTAGCGGGTCCTACGAGCAGTACTTC	CASSHLGGTSGSYEQYF
TRBV11-2	TRBD2	NA	TRBJ2-7	TGTGCCAGCAGCTCCGAGGGGACTAGCGGGCTCCCCTTTCACTTC	CASSSEGTSGLPFHF
TRBV5-1	NA	NA	TRBJ2-2	TGCGCCAGCAGCGCCGATGAGGGCGGTGGCGGGGAGCTGTTTTTT	CASSADEGGGGELFF
TRBV15	NA	once	TRBJ2-7	TGTGCCACCAGCGGAATCGGGAGCGGCTCCTACGAGCAGTACTTC	CATSGIGSGSYEQYF
TRBV6-5	NA	few	TRBJ1-1	TGTGCCAGCAGTAGGGTGGACAGCATTAAAGCTTTCTTT	CASSRVDSIKAFF
TRBV28	NA	NA	TRBJ1-4	TGTGCCAGCAGTTCAAAAATGGCAGGACGGGGTGAAAAACTGTTTTTT	CASSSKMAGRGEKLFF
TRBV16	NA	NA	TRBJ2-3	TGTGCCAGCAGCCAATTGAGCGGGAGCACAGATACGCAGTATTTT	CASSQLSGSTDTQYF
TRBV7-9	NA	NA	TRBJ2-1	TGTGCCAGCAGCCTAAATCTTGGTGAGCAGTTCTTC	CASSLNLGEQFF
TRBV27	NA	NA	TRBJ2-7	TGTGCCAGCAGTTTGAGTGCAGGGGACTACGAGCAGTACTTC	CASSLSAGDYEQYF
TRBV7-9	TRBD1	NA	TRBJ1-3	TGTGCCAGCACCCGGACAGGGGAAGCAAACACCATATATTTT	CASTRTGEANTIYF
TRBV7-6	TRBD1	NA	TRBJ1-4	TGTGCCAGCAGCCCAGCCTACAGGGGTGTAGAAAAACTGTTTTTT	CASSPAYRGVEKLFF
TRBV6-5	NA	once	TRBJ2-3	TGTGCCAGCAGTTACGACCGGCGGGATACGCAGTATTTT	CASSYDRRDTQYF
TRBV19	NA	NA	TRBJ2-7	TGTGCCAGTAGTATGGACTTGTCCTACGAGCAGTACTTC	CASSMDLSYEQYF
TRBV10-2	TRBD1	NA	TRBJ1-2	TGCGCCAGCAGCCCCGACAGGGACTATGGCTACACCTTC	CASSPDRDYGYTF
TRBV7-3	TRBD1	once	TRBJ2-5	TGTGCCAGCAGCCTGGACAGGGAAGAGACCCAGTACTTC	CASSLDREETQYF
TRBV2	NA	NA	TRBJ1-5	TGTGCCAGCAGAGAGGCGGGTAAGGGGGGGTTCGGCAATCAGCCCCAGCATTTT	CASREAGKGGFGNQPQHF